The clone carrying this T cell receptor (beta chain) came up many times. This CDR3 comprises 13 residues. V was clipped by 7 bases and J by 5 bases, with 14 bases between them. CDR1 is MNHNS and CDR2 is SASEGT in the germline V gene. This entry comes from a study of human T cells and chemical hapten exposure. Noted time point: patch test 3, about 24 weeks after DPC sensitization. The sample's treatment: therapeutic diphenylcyclopropenone sensitization with weekly scalp DPC. The library tagged individual cDNA molecules with unique molecular identifiers. TCRdb analysed the RACE reads with MiXCR anew, one entry per CDR3 protein. Altogether 70,000 or so distinct CDR3 sequences are present, roughly 11% being singletons, with the ten largest covering roughly 1.3%.

The chain couples TRBV6-1 to TRBJ1-1; D gene unclear. The source was whole blood, collected in connection with sensitization to the hapten diphenylcyclopropenone (DPC). This TCR was sampled from a woman between 50 and 59 years old with alopecia areata. Some clones in this sample may be carry-over from other donors' samples. The CDR3 loop is CASTPTVGTEAFF. CDR3 DNA: TGTGCCAGCACCCCAACGGTCGGGACTGAAGCTTTCTTT.